Listed here are 21 T cell receptor beta chains from one sample, sequenced in a study of blood T cell repertoires in COVID-19. Measured with immunoSEQ multiplex PCR; TCRdb has only the in-frame clones, and not every one. In the table there are roughly 260,000 clones, about 90% of which are singletons. Sequencing was done on a sample of peripheral blood. These receptors were collected from a young adult with COVID-19, enrolled during active disease.

The table lists this clone with a few counts. The chain has TRBV3-1 (or the pseudogene TRBV3-2) and TRBJ1-6; the D gene is possibly TRBD1 (6 bases). CDR1 LGHDT and CDR2 YNNKEL come from the germline V gene (reference sequence). V lost 1 base and J lost 8, with 9 bases in between. This CDR3 spans 14 amino acids. CDR3 coding DNA: TGTGCCAGCAGCCAAGTGACAGGCCATTCACCCCTCCACTTT. Its protein product is CASSQVTGHSPLHF.

J is TRBJ2-1 and V is TRBV3-1 (or the pseudogene TRBV3-2); D is ambiguous. The length of the CDR3 is 15 residues. The germline CDR1 and CDR2 sequences are LGHDT and YNNKEL (reference sequence). Trimming stripped 0 bases from V and 2 bases from J, with 8 bases between. The DNA of the CDR3 is TGTGCCAGCAGCCAAGAACTAAATGCCTACAATGAGCAGTTCTTC. Translation gives CASSQELNAYNEQFF.

The J gene is TRBJ2-4, the V gene TRBV9; the D gene is possibly TRBD2 (6 bases). The CDR3 is 12 residues long. V was cut by 0 bases and J by 12 bases, with 10 bases left in between. CDR1 and CDR2 from the germline V gene are SGDLS and YYNGEE. CDR3 nucleotides: TGTGCCAGCAGCGTAGATGGGGGGACTCAGTACTTC. This encodes CASSVDGGTQYF.

The rearrangement links TRBV4-2 to TRBJ2-7, with 7 bases that match TRBD1. Germline CDR1 LGHNA, CDR2 YNFKEQ. V shed 4 bases and J 5 bases; nucleotides not matched to a gene: 8. The CDR3 has 14 residues. CDR3 sequence: CASSLRQGIDEQYF. Written as DNA, the CDR3 is TGTGCCAGCAGCCTTAGACAGGGAATAGACGAGCAGTACTTC.

Concerning this clone itself: Other DNA sequences from this sample encode an identical CDR3 as well. The chain recombines TRBV6-5 with TRBJ1-2, with TRBD1 matching over 7 bases. This CDR3 is 13 amino acids long. Germline V gives CDR1 MNHEY, CDR2 SVGAGI. The ends lost 6 bases at V and 3 bases at J; junction bases unmatched: 4. CDR3 residues: CASRSTGDYGYTF. The CDR3 coding sequence is TGTGCCAGCAGGTCTACAGGGGACTATGGCTACACCTTC.

This clone was picked up a small number of times. The rearrangement links TRBV3-1 (or the pseudogene TRBV3-2) to TRBJ1-5; a weak D match, TRBD1 (6 bases). Germline V lookup: CDR1 LGHDT, CDR2 YNNKEL (reference sequence). The CDR3 totals 14 residues. Trimming took off 4 bases at V and 5 bases at J, with 12 bases between the two ends. The CDR3 here is CASSLRGFDQPQHF. The CDR3 DNA is TGTGCCAGCAGCCTTAGGGGGTTTGATCAGCCCCAGCATTTT.

This chain links TRBV2 with TRBJ1-1; D not certain. Germline CDR1 and CDR2: SNHLY and FYNNEI. The CDR3 extends over 13 amino acids. The V end lost 1 base, the J end lost 11 bases, and 14 bases lay between the germline ends. The CDR3 nucleotides read TGTGCCAGCAGTGAAGGACAACCCCCCATGGCTTTCTTT. Its translation: CASSEGQPPMAFF.

The chain joins TRBV18 to TRBJ2-3, with D possibly being TRBD1 (5 bases). Germline CDR1 is KGHSH and CDR2 is LQKENI. Trimming took 2 bases from V and 3 from J, leaving 9 bases between them. The CDR3 runs 14 residues. CDR3 protein: CASSPSRVTDTQYF. CDR3 bases: TGTGCCAGCTCACCATCCAGGGTTACAGATACGCAGTATTTT.

This chain connects TRBV29-1 to TRBJ2-1, with TRBD1 matching 8 bases. Germline-derived CDR1 and CDR2 are SQVTM and ANQGSEA. Trimming at V came to 7 bases and at J to 2 bases, leaving 7 bases not matched to a gene. CDR3 length: 14 amino acids. The CDR3 region has the DNA TGCAGCGGGGACAGGCTTTGGCCCTACAATGAGCAGTTCTTC. This translates into CSGDRLWPYNEQFF.

The rearrangement joins TRBV3-1 (or the pseudogene TRBV3-2) to TRBJ2-7; 8 bases are shared with TRBD1. Germline loops: CDR1 LGHDT, CDR2 YNNKEL (reference sequence). Unmatched junction bases numbered 18, after V lost 8 bases and J lost 3 bases. CDR3 length: 17 amino acids. The CDR3 region has the DNA TGTGCCAGCCTACCCCCCGCTGACAGGGGTTTTGACTACGAGCAGTACTTC. This codes for CASLPPADRGFDYEQYF.

The chain carries TRBV7-9 and TRBJ2-7, with D perhaps matching TRBD1 (7 bases). V was cut by 5 bases and J by 7 bases, with 15 bases left in between. Germline values: CDR1 SEHNR, CDR2 FQNEAQ (reference sequence). The CDR3 runs 13 residues. The CDR3 bases are TGTGCCAGCAGCGCCAGGGGGGCGGGGGAGCAGTACTTC. It yields the protein CASSARGAGEQYF.

A single count supports this clone. The gene calls are TRBV7-9 and TRBJ2-3, with 14 positions matching TRBD2. This CDR3 has 16 residues. In germline, CDR1 is SEHNR, CDR2 FQNEAQ (reference sequence). With V trimmed by 4 bases and J by 7 bases, 7 bases remained unmatched. The CDR3 sequence is CASSSGTSGRANTQYF. DNA of the CDR3: TGTGCCAGCAGCTCCGGGACTAGCGGGAGAGCTAATACGCAGTATTTT.

The chain links TRBV19 to TRBJ2-7; TRBD2 matches 12 bases. After removal of 6 bases from V and 3 bases from J, the junction contained 6 bases not matched to a gene. CDR1 and CDR2 from the germline V gene are LNHDA and SQIVND (reference sequence). The CDR3 totals 15 residues. CDR3 in DNA: TGTGCCAGTAGGCCGAGACTAGCGGGAGTCTACGAGCAGTACTTC. The encoded protein is CASRPRLAGVYEQYF.

The CDR3 reads CASSLSRGLEQYF. CDR3 in DNA: TGTGCCAGCAGTTTAAGCAGGGGGCTGGAGCAGTACTTC. J is TRBJ2-7 and V is TRBV27; TRBD1 matches 8 bases. This CDR3 spans 13 amino acids. CDR1 is MNHEY, CDR2 SMNVEV, per germline (reference sequence). The ends lost 2 bases at V and 7 bases at J; junction bases unmatched: 4.

The V gene is TRBV5-4, the J gene TRBJ1-1; tentative D call: TRBD1 (6 bases). Germline lookup yields CDR1 SGHNT and CDR2 YYREEE (reference sequence). The CDR3 contains 16 residues. Trimming took 3 bases from V and 7 from J, leaving 22 bases between them. The CDR3 DNA is TGTGCCAGCAGCTCAAGGCTTATTATACAGGGAAGTGAAGCTTTCTTT. Its protein is CASSSRLIIQGSEAFF. The full variable domain, completed using reference TRBV5-4 and TRBJ1-1, is ETGVTQSPTHLIKTRGQQVTLRCSSQSGHNTVSWYQQALGQGPQFIFQYYREEENGRGNFPPRFSGLQFPNYSSELNVNALELDDSALYLCASSSRLIIQGSEAFFGQGTRLTVV.

The rearrangement uses TRBV10-3 and TRBJ1-5; TRBD1 matches at 9 bases. Germline V gene sequence: CDR1 ENHRY, CDR2 SYGVKD. With V trimmed by 6 bases and J by 5 bases, 5 bases remained unmatched. The CDR3 runs 14 residues. In DNA, the CDR3 is TGTGCCATCAGCCGGGACAGGGATCATCAGCCCCAGCATTTT. Translated: CAISRDRDHQPQHF.

This chain uses TRBV4-1 with TRBJ2-1; 10 bases are a match to TRBD2. CDR3 length equals 19 residues. The germline CDR1 and CDR2 sequences are MGHRA and YSYEKL. V was pared by 4 bases and J by 0 bases, with 12 bases of the junction left unmatched. Here the CDR3 DNA reads TGCGCCAGCAGCCGTCCGGGCTACAGCGGGGGGGACTCCTACAATGAGCAGTTCTTC. The encoded protein is CASSRPGYSGGDSYNEQFF.

The chain joins TRBV18 to TRBJ2-1, with a weak D call TRBD2 (6 bases). The CDR3 has 14 residues. V was clipped by 6 bases and J by 9 bases, with 18 bases between them. Germline V lookup: CDR1 KGHSH, CDR2 LQKENI. The CDR3 spells CASSNGSFLGEQFF. The CDR3 DNA reads as TGTGCCAGCTCGAACGGGAGTTTTCTAGGTGAGCAGTTCTTC.

This sequence joins TRBV5-1 and TRBJ1-1; 8 nucleotides agree with TRBD1. V gave up 7 bases and J gave up 5 bases; unmatched junction bases: 7. CDR3 length: 13 residues. The germline V gene encodes CDR1 SGHRS and CDR2 YFSETQ. The CDR3 region is CASGGQGSTEAFF. Written as DNA, the CDR3 is TGCGCCAGCGGAGGACAGGGATCGACTGAAGCTTTCTTT.

The chain uses TRBV6-5 and TRBJ1-1; D not resolved. The germline V gene encodes CDR1 MNHEY and CDR2 SVGAGI. The V gene lost 2 bases and the J gene lost 4 bases, with 14 bases spanning the gap. CDR3 size: 15 residues. The DNA for the CDR3 is TGTGCCAGCAGTTACCCCGGGCGGGGAACCACTGAAGCTTTCTTT. It codes for CASSYPGRGTTEAFF.

The rearrangement uses TRBV12-3 or TRBV12-4 and TRBJ1-2; D may be TRBD1 (5 bases). This CDR3 has 13 amino acids. Trimming pared 6 bases from V and 2 bases from J, leaving 10 bases between. The CDR3 loop reads CASSWRGNYGYTF. The CDR3 DNA follows: TGTGCCAGCAGCTGGCGGGGGAACTATGGCTACACCTTC.